This TCR beta chain was documented in a study of T-cell memory formation after mild COVID-19. Overall study context: Clusters of TCRs were largely donor specific.

This CDR3 is built from 19 residues. CDR1 and CDR2 (germline): SGHTA, FQGNSA. V lost 0 bases and J 1 base, leaving 21 bases between the germline ends. TCRdb re-called the 5' RACE reads through MiXCR, storing one row per CDR3 protein. The sample has fewer than 700,000 distinct CDR3 sequences; roughly 18% are singletons. Study-level findings and limits: Among CD4+ contracting clones, most were CM and EM, and CD8+ ones EMRA.

For this clonotype: The antigen is unknown.

This sequence was found in an adult woman who had mild COVID-19 (a few samples of this study predate the infection). Cell type and time point are not known. The rearrangement links TRBV7-2 to TRBJ2-5; maybe TRBD1 (7 bases). Sample: PBMCs or a T cell subset sorted from them (not recorded which). The CDR3 is CASSLALPLAGGPQETQYF. As DNA, the CDR3 is TGTGCCAGCAGCTTAGCCCTCCCTCTAGCAGGGGGGCCCCAAGAGACCCAGTACTTC.